One sample yielded the 27 T cell receptor beta chains listed below, sequenced in a study of T cells in women clearing cervical HPV infection. Profiling relied on immunoSEQ multiplex PCR, and the TCRdb table lists in-frame clones only, not all of them. In total, the table holds roughly 48,000 clones. Specimen: blood buffy coat. Every receptor here comes from a woman aged 18 to 75 with a cervical HPV16 infection that either progressed to CIN3+ or cleared (not recorded which).

About this clone: From the germline J gene comes the end of the CDR3, since the read stops 3 residues before it. V and J are TRBV19 and TRBJ1-1; TRBD1 is a possible D gene (5 bases). Germline CDR1 is LNHDA and CDR2 is SQIVND (reference sequence). CDR3 length: 13 residues. The germline V and J ends were trimmed by 5 bases and 7 bases, with 14 bases remaining between them. CDR3 loop: CASSVSGTSEAFF. CDR3 bases read: TGTGCCAGTAGTGTTTCGGGGACTAGTGAA.

To note about this clone: From the germline J gene comes the end of the CDR3, since the read stops 3 residues before it. V and J are TRBV7-8 and TRBJ2-1; 12 nucleotides match TRBD2. The CDR3 contains 18 residues. Germline V CDR1 and CDR2: SGHVS, FQNEAQ. After removal of 6 bases from V and 7 bases from J, the junction contained 16 bases not matched to a gene. This CDR3 is CASSIRVTTSGRWNEQFF. The CDR3 DNA, read in part, is TGTGCCAGCAGTATCAGGGTTACGACTAGCGGGAGATGGAATGAG.

Comments on this clone: Read sequence stops 3 residues before the CDR3 end, and the germline J gene provides the missing end. The V gene is TRBV6-4, the J gene TRBJ1-1, with D possibly TRBD1 on 6 matching bases. This CDR3 has 13 amino acids. V was trimmed by 6 bases and J by 6 bases, leaving 14 bases between them. Germline V CDR1 and CDR2: MRHNA, SNTAGT. The part of the CDR3 DNA that was read is TGTGCCAGCAGCCCGACAGGACCCCCTGAA. Translated: CASSPTGPPE. The full CDR3 sequence reads CASSPTGPPEAFF.

About this clone itself: The sequence runs out 3 residues before the end of the CDR3; the remainder is reconstructed from the germline J gene. The J gene is TRBJ1-1, the V gene TRBV20-1, with TRBD1 as a possible D gene (6 bases). Germline V CDR1 and CDR2: DFQATT, SNEGSKA (reference sequence). Trimming removed 3 bases from V and 4 bases from J, with 9 bases in between. The CDR3 consists of 12 residues. The part of the CDR3 DNA that was read is TGCAGTGCTAGGCACAGGGCCACTGAA. It translates to CSARHRATE. The full CDR3 is CSARHRATEAFF.

CDR3 sequence: CASGSGATMWGNQPQHF. The sequenced part of the CDR3 DNA is TGCGCCAGCGGCTCAGGGGCAACGATGTGGGGCAATCAGCCC. J is TRBJ1-5 and V is TRBV10-1; possible D gene TRBD1, 6 bases. From the germline J gene comes the end of the CDR3, since the read stops 3 residues before it. The ends were cut back, 8 bases at V and 2 bases at J, with 22 bases in the middle. CDR1 is WNHNN and CDR2 is SYGVQD in the germline V gene (reference sequence). This CDR3 comprises 17 residues.

A word on this clone: The DNA ends 3 residues before the CDR3 does, and the rest of the CDR3 is filled in from the germline J gene. The V and J genes are TRBV12-3 or TRBV12-4 and TRBJ1-6; a possible D gene is TRBD1 (5 bases). Trimming cost V 7 bases and J 2 bases, with 18 bases left between them. The CDR3 runs 17 residues. The CDR3 loop reads CASTYRRAPTYNSPLHF. The sequenced CDR3 bases are TGTGCCAGCACCTACAGGCGCGCGCCGACCTATAATTCACCC.

A note on this clone: Coverage ceases 3 residues before the CDR3 finishes, and the germline J gene fills in the end. The chain recombines TRBV6-2 or TRBV6-3 with TRBJ1-5; a possible D gene is TRBD1 (5 bases). The CDR3 has 12 amino acids. The germline CDR1 and CDR2 sequences are MNHEY and SVGEGT. The V end was cut by 0 bases, the J end by 9 bases, with 6 bases between. CDR3 protein: CASSYSRGPQHF. The covered CDR3 bases are TGTGCCAGCAGTTACTCGAGGGGGCCC.

About this clone itself: With the read ending 3 residues before the CDR3 end, the germline J gene is used to fill in that end. The chain links TRBV19 to TRBJ2-2, with D perhaps TRBD1 (5 bases). The CDR3 spans 15 residues. V was trimmed by 3 bases and J by 4 bases, leaving 12 bases between them. Looked up from germline, CDR1 is LNHDA and CDR2 is SQIVND (reference sequence). The covered CDR3 bases are TGTGCCAGTAGTATGGTAGGGGCTAGCACCGGGGAG. Residues: CASSMVGASTGE. The full CDR3 sequence reads CASSMVGASTGELFF.

Concerning this clone: The CDR3 goes on 3 residues after the read ends, and that part is filled in from the germline J gene. The chain combines TRBV12-3 or TRBV12-4 with TRBJ1-5; D ambiguous. V lost 5 bases, J lost 6 bases, and 11 bases lay in between. This CDR3 is built from 13 residues. The CDR3: CASSLGSGQPQHF. CDR3 bases read: TGTGCCAGCAGTCTTGGCTCGGGTCAGCCC.

Note on this clone: The read ends 3 residues shy of where the CDR3 ends; the end is completed using the germline J gene. The J gene is TRBJ2-5, the V gene TRBV6-1; 10 bases are a match to TRBD2. There are 16 residues in the CDR3. Germline CDR1 MNHNS, CDR2 SASEGT. Trimming cost V 4 bases and J 5 bases; bases outside gene matches: 10. This chain's CDR3 is CASSATSGTLEETQYF. The sequenced part of the CDR3 DNA is TGTGCCAGCAGTGCTACTAGCGGGACTTTGGAGGAGACC.

As regards this clone: The read stops 3 residues short of the end of the CDR3; the missing end is completed from the germline J gene. V gene TRBV20-1 combines with J gene TRBJ1-4; 8 bases map to TRBD1. Germline CDR1 DFQATT, CDR2 SNEGSKA (reference sequence). The CDR3 covers 13 residues. Germline trimming cut 6 bases from V and 8 bases from J; bases unmatched to any gene: 8. The sequenced part of the CDR3 DNA is TGCAGTGCCCTAAACAGGGGGAGGGAAAAA. Translation: CSALNRGREK. The whole CDR3 sequence is CSALNRGREKLFF.

As regards this clone: The read is 3 residues too short to cover the CDR3 end, so that end is filled in from the germline J gene. The rearrangement uses TRBV7-8 and TRBJ2-7; the D gene is possibly TRBD1 (6 bases). Germline V gene lookup returns CDR1 SGHVS and CDR2 FQNEAQ. This CDR3 has 15 residues. V lost 5 bases and J 3 bases, leaving 17 bases between the germline ends. CDR3 DNA, as far as it was read: TGTGCCAGCAGCCAACTAGGAGGACAGTACTACGAG. It is translated as CASSQLGGQYYE. The whole CDR3 sequence reads CASSQLGGQYYEQYF.

This chain's CDR3 is CASSPRSGGAGEQFF. The sequenced part of the CDR3 DNA is TGCGCCAGCAGTCCGCGCAGCGGGGGGGCGGGTGAG. J is TRBJ2-1 and V is TRBV10-2; 10 bases agree with TRBD2. The DNA ends 3 residues before the CDR3 does, and the rest of the CDR3 is filled in from the germline J gene. CDR3 length equals 15 residues. J gave up 9 bases and V 5 bases, and 10 bases lay outside the gene matches. From germline, CDR1 is WSHSY and CDR2 SAAADI.

About this clone itself: The read finishes 3 residues shy of the CDR3 end, and the germline J gene is used to complete it. The gene calls are TRBV4-2 and TRBJ2-7; 9 bases align to TRBD2. The J segment lost 3 bases and the V segment lost 0 bases, leaving 9 bases of the junction unmatched. Germline V gives CDR1 LGHNA, CDR2 YNFKEQ. This CDR3 comprises 17 residues. This CDR3 is CASSQEPRLAGIYEQYF. The DNA read from the CDR3 is TGTGCCAGCAGCCAAGAACCCCGGCTAGCGGGGATCTACGAG.

Concerning this clone: With the read ending 3 residues before the CDR3 end, the germline J gene is used to fill in that end. J is TRBJ1-2 and V is TRBV5-1; D is possibly TRBD1 (5 bases). Germline V CDR1 and CDR2: SGHRS, YFSETQ. Trimming pared 0 bases from V and 6 bases from J, leaving 12 bases between. The CDR3 totals 14 residues. The sequenced part of the CDR3 DNA is TGCGCCAGCAGCTTGGCCTCAGGGTATGATGGC. Its translation is CASSLASGYDG. In full, the CDR3 reads CASSLASGYDGYTF.

As to this clone: Coverage ceases 3 residues before the CDR3 finishes, and the germline J gene fills in the end. V usage is TRBV28 and J usage is TRBJ2-1; D is ambiguous. The CDR3 is made up of 15 amino acids. V lost 5 bases and J 6 bases, leaving 17 bases between the germline ends. CDR1 and CDR2 from the germline V gene are MDHEN and SYDVKM. The covered CDR3 bases are TGTGCCAGCAGTACCCCAGCAGGTTTGTCCAATGAG. Translated, it gives CASSTPAGLSNE. In full, the CDR3 is CASSTPAGLSNEQFF.

Notes on this clone: The read terminates 3 residues ahead of where the CDR3 ends, so the germline J gene completes it. The chain is built from TRBV12-3 or TRBV12-4 and TRBJ2-3, with 9 bases matching TRBD1. J gave up 1 base and V 3 bases, and 5 bases lay outside the gene matches. CDR3 size: 16 residues. The CDR3 DNA, read in part, is TGTGCCAGCAGTTTGGGACAGGGTTGGGGCACAGATACG. This gives the protein CASSLGQGWGTDT. From start to end, the CDR3 is CASSLGQGWGTDTQYF.

With respect to this clone: This specimen includes other DNA sequences encoding the same CDR3. The CDR3 is CASSVDRGGDEQFF. Incomplete CDR3 DNA: TGTGCCAGTAGTGTCGACAGGGGAGGCGATGAG. The chain recombines TRBV19 with TRBJ2-1, with 8 bases matching TRBD1. The read comes to an end 3 residues before the CDR3 does, leaving the germline J gene to fill in the end. The germline V gene has CDR1 LNHDA and CDR2 SQIVND (reference sequence). The CDR3 runs to 14 residues. Trimming cost V 5 bases and J 8 bases; bases outside gene matches: 8. Together with reference TRBV19 and TRBJ2-1, the CDR3 gives the full variable domain: DGGITQSPKYLFRKEGQNVTLSCEQNLNHDAMYWYRQDPGQGLRLIYYSQIVNDFQKGDIAEGYSVSREKKESFPLTVTSAQKNPTAFYLCASSVDRGGDEQFFGPGTRLTVL.

About this clone itself: The read gets to within 3 residues of the CDR3 end, and the germline J gene fills in the rest. V is TRBV20-1 and J is TRBJ2-2, with 14 bases fitting TRBD2. The CDR3 is 19 residues long. V lost 0 bases, J lost 6 bases, and 12 bases stayed unmatched. CDR1 is DFQATT and CDR2 is SNEGSKA in the germline V gene (reference sequence). Incomplete CDR3 DNA: TGCAGTGCTAGAGATCCCCGGACTAGCGGGGGGCGGGTCCCCGGGGAG. Translation: CSARDPRTSGGRVPGE. The whole CDR3 sequence reads CSARDPRTSGGRVPGELFF.

The CDR3 spells CASSARTAGYNEQFF. CDR3 bases read: TGTGCCAGCAGTGCCAGGACAGCAGGCTACAATGAG. This sequence joins TRBV6-1 and TRBJ2-1, with a possible D match to TRBD1 (6 bases). The DNA ends 3 residues before the CDR3 does, and the rest of the CDR3 is filled in from the germline J gene. The CDR3 has 15 residues. The V and J ends lost 4 bases and 3 bases respectively, with 13 bases between them. Germline assignment: CDR1 MNHNS and CDR2 SASEGT.

In the case of this clone: Sequencing ends 3 residues short of the CDR3 end; the germline J gene provides the rest. This chain joins TRBV11-3 and TRBJ2-1; TRBD2 agrees at 8 bases. Germline loops: CDR1 SGHNT, CDR2 YENEEA. The CDR3 spans 14 residues. V was clipped by 3 bases and J by 3 bases; unmatched bases: 1. Incomplete CDR3 DNA: TGTGCCAGCAGCTTGCGGGGGGACTACAATGAG. Encoded protein: CASSLRGDYNE. The complete CDR3 reads CASSLRGDYNEQFF.

Turning to this clone: The read halts 3 residues ahead of the CDR3 end, with the missing end drawn from the germline J gene. The rearrangement uses TRBV6-2 or TRBV6-3 and TRBJ1-1, with no clear D. The CDR3 runs to 13 residues. Germline CDR1 and CDR2: MNHEY and SVGEGT. V lost 6 bases and J lost 0, with 8 bases in between. The CDR3: CASRAHMNTEAFF. The part of the CDR3 DNA that was read is TGTGCCAGCAGGGCACACATGAACACTGAA.

Concerning this clone itself: With the read ending 3 residues before the CDR3 end, the germline J gene is used to fill in that end. The chain uses TRBV9 and TRBJ1-1, with D perhaps TRBD1 (5 bases). The V gene lost 0 bases and the J gene lost 3 bases, with 18 bases spanning the gap. Germline V gene sequence: CDR1 SGDLS, CDR2 YYNGEE. The CDR3 totals 17 residues. The part of the CDR3 DNA that was read is TGTGCCAGCAGCGTAGGGAGGACATCAGGAGGGGACACTGAA. It codes for CASSVGRTSGGDTE. The full-length CDR3 reads as CASSVGRTSGGDTEAFF.

As to this clone: The CDR3 extends 3 residues past the end of the read, so its final part is completed from the germline J gene. The genes are TRBV7-3 and TRBJ1-5, with unresolved D. Germline V gene lookup returns CDR1 SGHTA and CDR2 FQGTGA. V lost 2 bases and J 3 bases, leaving 8 bases between the germline ends. This CDR3 has 14 residues. The chain's CDR3 is CASSLPGVNQPQHF. CDR3 DNA (partial): TGTGCCAGCAGCTTACCCGGGGTCAATCAGCCC.

To note about this clone: The read stops 3 residues short of the end of the CDR3; the missing end is completed from the germline J gene. The chain employs TRBV2 and TRBJ2-3, with 7 nucleotides matching TRBD1. Germline lookup yields CDR1 SNHLY and CDR2 FYNNEI. The V segment lost 11 bases and the J segment 3 bases; nucleotides outside the gene matches: 11. The CDR3 spans 14 residues. CDR3 sequence: CAGGKDRKTDTQYF. The sequenced CDR3 bases are TGTGCCGGGGGTAAGGACAGGAAAACAGATACG.

Concerning this clone: The CDR3 end lies 3 residues beyond the end of the read and is filled in from the germline J gene. This chain uses TRBV28 with TRBJ2-7, with D unresolved. In germline, CDR1 is MDHEN, CDR2 SYDVKM. This CDR3 comprises 12 residues. V lost 5 bases, J lost 4 bases, and 9 bases lay in between. Partial CDR3 DNA: TGTGCCAGCAGTCCCGACGGGTACGAG. This codes for CASSPDGYE. In full, the CDR3 is CASSPDGYEQYF.

With regard to this clone: The read comes to an end 3 residues before the CDR3 does, leaving the germline J gene to fill in the end. This chain uses TRBV7-9 with TRBJ2-7; D is possibly TRBD1 (5 bases). The CDR3 sequence is 13 residues long. Trimming took 4 bases from V and 1 from J, leaving 8 bases between them. Germline V gene data show CDR1 as SEHNR and CDR2 as FQNEAQ (reference sequence). This CDR3 is CASSSGLSYEQYF. Incomplete CDR3 DNA: TGTGCCAGCAGCTCAGGGCTTTCCTACGAG.